What follows are 10 T cell receptor beta chains derived from one specimen sequenced in a study of long-term antiretroviral therapy in people with HIV. Assay version v3.0 of immunoSEQ was used, and it was run at survey level. The protocol was immunoSEQ multiplex PCR, while the TCRdb copy is restricted to in-frame clones and leaves out a portion. Here the sample spans roughly 19,000 clones, around nine tenths being singletons. Here the sequenced sample was unsorted PBMCs, taken 0.5 years after starting antiretroviral therapy. All receptors derive from a man aged 40-49 years with HIV.

The sample holds one count of this clone. The chain carries TRBV27 and TRBJ2-1; TRBD1 matches 7 bases. Looked up from germline, CDR1 is MNHEY and CDR2 is SMNVEV (reference sequence). The CDR3 sequence is 14 residues long. With 8 bases clipped from V and 2 bases from J, the junction kept 6 bases outside the gene matches. As DNA, the CDR3 is TGTGCCAGCGCCCGACAGGGACCCTACAATGAGCAGTTCTTC. Its translation is CASARQGPYNEQFF.

The chain links TRBV11-1 to TRBJ2-7; D possibly corresponds to TRBD2 (5 bases). This CDR3 is built from 16 residues. Per germline, CDR1 SGHAT and CDR2 FQDESV (reference sequence). V was shortened by 1 base and J by 0 bases, with 13 bases between the two germline ends. Written as DNA, the CDR3 is TGTGCCAGCAGCTTAGTGTGGACTGCCGACTCCTACGAGCAGTACTTC. It codes for CASSLVWTADSYEQYF.

CDR3 in amino acids: CASSWLRQPQHF. The CDR3 region has the DNA TGTGCCAGTAGTTGGTTAAGGCAGCCCCAGCATTTT. This chain uses TRBV19 with TRBJ1-5; D is uncertain. The V and J ends lost 5 bases and 7 bases respectively, with 9 bases between them. The CDR3 sequence is 12 residues long. Germline CDR1 and CDR2: LNHDA and SQIVND (reference sequence).

This chain uses TRBV6-6 with TRBJ1-3; D call uncertain. The CDR3 spans 13 residues. V was shortened by 5 bases and J by 0 bases, with 5 bases between the two germline ends. The germline V gene has CDR1 MNHNY and CDR2 SVGAGI (reference sequence). The CDR3 bases are TGTGCCAGCAGTCAGAGCTCTGGAAACACCATATATTTT. Its translation: CASSQSSGNTIYF.

This rearrangement joins TRBV7-2 to TRBJ1-1, with TRBD1 as a possible D gene (6 bases). The CDR3 consists of 14 residues. V was trimmed by 0 bases and J by 5 bases, leaving 10 bases between them. Looked up from germline, CDR1 is SGHTA and CDR2 is FQGNSA. The CDR3 here is CASSLAGGKTEAFF. Written as DNA, the CDR3 is TGTGCCAGCAGCTTAGCAGGGGGGAAAACTGAAGCTTTCTTT. Drawing the rest from reference TRBV7-2 and TRBJ1-1, the complete variable domain is GAGVSQSPSNKVTEKGKDVELRCDPISGHTALYWYRQSLGQGLEFLIYFQGNSAPDKSGLPSDRFSAERTGGSVSTLTIQRTQQEDSAVYLCASSLAGGKTEAFFGQGTRLTVV.

The chain is built from TRBV2 and TRBJ2-7; TRBD1 matches 8 bases. This CDR3 contains 13 residues. The germline V gene has CDR1 SNHLY and CDR2 FYNNEI. Germline trimming cut 4 bases from V and 4 bases from J; bases unmatched to any gene: 3. The CDR3 region is CASSGDRLYEQYF. DNA of the CDR3: TGTGCCAGCAGTGGGGACAGGCTTTACGAGCAGTACTTC.

The chain employs TRBV5-1 and TRBJ1-1, with TRBD1 identical over 8 bases. This CDR3 has 12 residues. Germline V gene sequence: CDR1 SGHRS, CDR2 YFSETQ. J gave up 4 bases and V 6 bases, and 2 bases lay outside the gene matches. In DNA form, the CDR3 reads TGCGCCAGCAAACAGGGGGGCACTGAAGCTTTCTTT. As protein: CASKQGGTEAFF.

This chain connects TRBV5-1 to TRBJ2-1; D might be TRBD2 (6 bases). The CDR3 contains 17 residues. CDR1 and CDR2 (germline): SGHRS, YFSETQ. V was shortened by 4 bases and J by 5 bases, with 22 bases between the two germline ends. The CDR3 DNA reads TGCGCCAGCAGCCCCGGCGGTAGCGGAACACACAACAATGAGCAGTTCTTC. Translating it yields CASSPGGSGTHNNEQFF. The complete variable domain, with remaining parts taken from reference TRBV5-1 and TRBJ2-1, reads KAGVTQTPRYLIKTRGQQVTLSCSPISGHRSVSWYQQTPGQGLQFLFEYFSETQRNKGNFPGRFSGRQFSNSRSEMNVSTLELGDSALYLCASSPGGSGTHNNEQFFGPGTRLTVL.

J is TRBJ2-3 and V is TRBV5-4; 7 bases are shared with TRBD1. The CDR3 sequence is 16 residues long. Germline CDR1 reads SGHNT; CDR2 reads YYREEE (reference sequence). The junction had 10 bases not matched to a gene; V was cut back by 4 bases and J by 2 bases. CDR3 loop: CASSREQGILTDTQYF. For the CDR3, the DNA is TGTGCCAGCAGCCGAGAACAGGGGATCCTCACAGATACGCAGTATTTT. The entire variable domain, with the rest obtained from reference TRBV5-4 and TRBJ2-3, is as follows: ETGVTQSPTHLIKTRGQQVTLRCSSQSGHNTVSWYQQALGQGPQFIFQYYREEENGRGNFPPRFSGLQFPNYSSELNVNALELDDSALYLCASSREQGILTDTQYFGPGTRLTVL.

V usage is TRBV2 and J usage is TRBJ1-1, with 10 nucleotides matching TRBD1. J gave up 6 bases and V 6 bases, and 10 bases lay outside the gene matches. The germline V gene has CDR1 SNHLY and CDR2 FYNNEI. This CDR3 comprises 15 residues. The CDR3 reads CASRTTPGQGAEAFF. CDR3 nucleotides: TGTGCCAGCAGAACCACCCCCGGACAGGGGGCTGAAGCTTTCTTT.